The 14 T cell receptor beta chains below all came from one sample that was sequenced in a study of glioma-infiltrating T cells after dendritic cell vaccination (dated by TCRdb to the mid-2010s). The sample's time point label, in plain terms: after dendritic cell vaccination, including at tumor progression/relapse. The library relied on the immunoSEQ multiplex PCR assay. Sourced from immuneACCESS, this table was stored by TCRdb with only in-frame sequences that have V and J called. A share of the clones is absent; for the studies checked, an unresolved V gene accounts for under half, and the remainder has no known explanation. The sample records roughly 85,000 clones, around 85% of which are singletons. Of the sample, 8.5% is held by the ten largest clones. This specimen consisted of blood, obtained after dendritic cell vaccination. Receptor source: a human donor with glioblastoma.

The chain recombines TRBV9 with TRBJ2-2, with 11 positions matching TRBD2. The CDR3 consists of 16 residues. The ends lost 2 bases at V and 5 bases at J; junction bases unmatched: 5. Germline V gives CDR1 SGDLS, CDR2 YYNGEE. In nucleotides, the CDR3 is TGTGCCAGCAGCGTGACTAGCGGGATTGGTACCGGGGAGCTGTTTTTT. Residues: CASSVTSGIGTGELFF.

The V gene is TRBV5-1, the J gene TRBJ1-5; D may be TRBD1 (5 bases). The CDR3 consists of 15 residues. Trimming pared 3 bases from V and 2 bases from J, leaving 12 bases between. From germline, CDR1 is SGHRS and CDR2 YFSETQ. As DNA, the CDR3 is TGCGCCAGCAGCTCGGACATACGGGGCAATCAGCCCCAGCATTTT. Protein product: CASSSDIRGNQPQHF.

V gene TRBV5-1 combines with J gene TRBJ1-1; D not resolved. This CDR3 comprises 16 residues. Germline V gene lookup returns CDR1 SGHRS and CDR2 YFSETQ. V lost 0 bases to trimming and J lost 5 bases, with 17 bases between them. The CDR3 nucleotides are TGCGCCAGCAGCTTGGCCAGGAGCGGGGTAGGAACTGAAGCTTTCTTT. This translates into CASSLARSGVGTEAFF.

The gene calls are TRBV21-1 and TRBJ1-2. TRBV21-1 is annotated as a pseudogene. CDR3 size: 15 residues. The CDR3 loop reads CASSKRRALLYGYTF. The CDR3 DNA reads as TGTGCCAGCAGCAAAAGGAGGGCTTTGCTCTATGGCTACACCTTC.

J is TRBJ2-1 and V is TRBV15, with a possible D match to TRBD1 (6 bases). Trimming shortened V by 5 bases and J by 6 bases, and 14 bases separated the two germline ends. The CDR3 contains 14 residues. The V gene's germline CDR1 is LNHNV and CDR2 YYDKDF (reference sequence). The CDR3 region has the DNA TGTGCCACCAGCGGACAACAGGGTCCCAATGAGCAGTTCTTC. It yields the protein CATSGQQGPNEQFF.

The CDR3 spells CASRASSGSSYEQYF. In nucleotides, the CDR3 is TGTGCCAGCAGAGCCTCTAGCGGGAGCTCCTACGAGCAGTACTTC. The chain uses TRBV2 and TRBJ2-7; 10 bases are shared with TRBD2. CDR3 size: 15 residues. CDR1 SNHLY and CDR2 FYNNEI come from the germline V gene. V trimming: 6 bases; J trimming: 0 bases; junction bases outside the gene matches: 5.

This chain links TRBV9 with TRBJ2-1; 9 bases align to TRBD2. There are 14 residues in the CDR3. The germline gives CDR1 SGDLS, CDR2 YYNGEE. V lost 3 bases, J lost 2 bases, and 0 bases stayed unmatched. The CDR3 region is CASSGTSAYNEQFF. As DNA, the CDR3 is TGTGCCAGCAGCGGGACTAGCGCCTACAATGAGCAGTTCTTC.

The V gene is TRBV27, the J gene TRBJ1-1; D gene ambiguous. Germline V gives CDR1 MNHEY, CDR2 SMNVEV (reference sequence). This CDR3 region has 14 residues. Trimming took off 10 bases at V and 1 base at J, with 16 bases between the two ends. The CDR3 here is CATSSGFQNTEAFF. The CDR3 DNA reads as TGTGCCACCTCCTCAGGATTTCAGAACACTGAAGCTTTCTTT.

The chain links TRBV19 to TRBJ2-2; 9 bases are a match to TRBD2. Trimming cost V 6 bases and J 4 bases; bases outside gene matches: 0. Germline CDR1 reads LNHDA; CDR2 reads SQIVND (reference sequence). This CDR3 comprises 13 residues. The CDR3 region has the DNA TGTGCCAGTAGGCGGGGGGGCACCGGGGAGCTGTTTTTT. This codes for CASRRGGTGELFF.

This clone was detected only a few times. V usage is TRBV7-9 and J usage is TRBJ1-1, with 7 bases lining up with TRBD1. Looked up from germline, CDR1 is SEHNR and CDR2 is FQNEAQ (reference sequence). The CDR3 has 15 residues. V lost 0 bases to trimming and J lost 0 bases; unmatched junction nucleotides: 1. The CDR3: CASSLAGGLNTEAFF. For the CDR3, the DNA is TGTGCCAGCAGCTTAGCAGGGGGCTTGAACACTGAAGCTTTCTTT.

In this sample, this clone turned up once. This sequence joins TRBV7-8 and TRBJ1-1; D is undetermined. Deletions cut 2 bases from V and 1 base from J, with 11 bases between. The CDR3 spans 15 residues. The germline V gene encodes CDR1 SGHVS and CDR2 FQNEAQ. The CDR3 loop is CASSLRGEKNTEAFF. The CDR3 DNA sequence: TGTGCCAGCAGCTTACGGGGAGAGAAGAACACTGAAGCTTTCTTT.

This chain connects TRBV7-2 to TRBJ1-2, with D uncertain. Per the germline V gene, CDR1 is SGHTA and CDR2 is FQGNSA. Trimming removed 1 base from V and 4 bases from J, with 16 bases in between. CDR3 length: 16 amino acids. The CDR3 loop is CASSLVPGILGYGYTF. DNA for the CDR3: TGTGCCAGCAGCTTAGTCCCCGGGATATTAGGCTATGGCTACACCTTC.

The V call is TRBV30, the J call TRBJ1-2, with 7 bases that match TRBD1. Germline V CDR1 and CDR2: GTSNPN, SVGIG (reference sequence). There are 12 residues in the CDR3. The trim removed 8 bases at V and 1 base at J, leaving 4 bases unmatched. The CDR3 is CAGRQGNYGYTF. The CDR3 DNA sequence: TGTGCCGGTCGACAGGGTAACTATGGCTACACCTTC.

The V gene is TRBV6-6, the J gene TRBJ2-7; TRBD1 agrees at 11 bases. This CDR3 region has 15 residues. Unmatched junction bases numbered 5, after V lost 0 bases and J lost 7 bases. CDR1 and CDR2 from the germline V gene are MNHNY and SVGAGI (reference sequence). The CDR3 DNA sequence: TGTGCCAGCAGTTACTCCGGACAGGGGGCGGGAGAGCAGTACTTC. Protein sequence: CASSYSGQGAGEQYF.